The clone carrying this TCR delta chain has more than one count but fewer than ten. The amino acid sequence in TCRdb belongs to a much larger clone and departs from this DNA's translation at residue 9, likely a sequencing read error; the sequence shown is translated from the DNA. CDR1 is GEAIGNYY, CDR2 EKD, per germline. The length of the CDR3 is 14 residues. J was trimmed by 5 bases and V by 4 bases; bases with no gene match: 4. This entry belongs to a study of gamma-delta chains in newborns, infants, children. Study information: Microbial exposure reportedly drives polyclonal innate γδ T cell expansion after birth.

TCRdb reprocessed the reads through CATT. The sample yields over 6,500 delta-chain clones, over 2% seen once. This TCR was recovered from a child who was a newborn, infant or young child, either healthy, febrile or measles-vaccinated (not recorded which). The chain is built from TRDV2 and TRDJ1; 12 bases are shared with TRDD3. The sample taken for sequencing was blood. The CDR3 sequence: CACEYWGIHDKLIF. CDR3 DNA: TGTGCCTGTGAATACTGGGGGATACATGATAAACTCATCTTT.